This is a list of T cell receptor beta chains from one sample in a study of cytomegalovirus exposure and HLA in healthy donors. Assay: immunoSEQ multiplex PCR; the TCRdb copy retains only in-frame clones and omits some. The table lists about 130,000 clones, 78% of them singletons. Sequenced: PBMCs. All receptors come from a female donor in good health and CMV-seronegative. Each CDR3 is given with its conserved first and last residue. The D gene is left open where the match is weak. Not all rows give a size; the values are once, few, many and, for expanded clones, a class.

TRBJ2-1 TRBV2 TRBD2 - TGTGCCAGCAGTTCAATACCGGGACTAGCTCGAGACAATGAGCAGTTCTTC CASSSIPGLARDNEQFF
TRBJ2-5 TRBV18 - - TGTGCCAGTTATCAAGAGACCCAGTACTTC CASYQETQYF
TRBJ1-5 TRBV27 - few TGTGCCAGCAGTTTCGGTGGGGGGGACCAGCATTTT CASSFGGGDQHF
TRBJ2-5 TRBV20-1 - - TGCAGCAGGGTACATCAAGGCACCCAGTACTTC CSRVHQGTQYF
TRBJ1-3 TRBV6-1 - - TGTGCCAGCAGTGTAACAGGAGCACCCTCTGGAAACACCATATATTTT CASSVTGAPSGNTIYF
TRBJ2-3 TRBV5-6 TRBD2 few TGTGCCAGCAGCTTGGGGACTAGCGGGCCCCTTAGCACAGATACGCAGTATTTT CASSLGTSGPLSTDTQYF
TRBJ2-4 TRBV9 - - TGTGCCAGCAGCGTGGACATGGGAACCAAAAACATTCAGTACTTC CASSVDMGTKNIQYF
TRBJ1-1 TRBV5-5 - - TGTGCCAGCAGCTTGGTACAGGAAGCTTTCTTT CASSLVQEAFF
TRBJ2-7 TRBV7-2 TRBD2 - TGTGCCAGCAGCTTAGAACTAGCGGGAGGTTCCTACGAGCAGTACTTC CASSLELAGGSYEQYF
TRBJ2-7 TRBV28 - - TGTGCCAGCAGTCTCCGACAGGAGGCCTACGAGCAGTACTTC CASSLRQEAYEQYF
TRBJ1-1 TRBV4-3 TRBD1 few TGCGCCAGCAGCCAAGATACCGGGACAGGGGGCACTGAAGCTTTCTTT CASSQDTGTGGTEAFF
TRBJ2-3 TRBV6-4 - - TGTGCCAGCAGTGACGGGACTAGCACAGATACGCAGTATTTT CASSDGTSTDTQYF
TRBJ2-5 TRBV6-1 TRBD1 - TGTGCCAGCAGTGAAGATGACAGGGGAGCGACCCAGTACTTC CASSEDDRGATQYF
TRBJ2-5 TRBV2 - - TGTGCCAGCAGTTTTACTGGACAGCAAGAGACCCAGTACTTC CASSFTGQQETQYF
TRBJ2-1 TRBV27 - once TGTGCCAGCAGCCACCCAGGGGACCCCAGGGATGAGCAGTTCTTC CASSHPGDPRDEQFF
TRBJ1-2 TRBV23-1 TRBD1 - TGCGCCAGCAGTAAACGTATCCCCGAACCGGGACAGGATCCCTATGGCTACACCTTC CASSKRIPEPGQDPYGYTF
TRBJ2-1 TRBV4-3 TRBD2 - TGCGCCAGCAGCGCCGGGACTAGGGGCAGAAATGAGCAGTTCTTC CASSAGTRGRNEQFF
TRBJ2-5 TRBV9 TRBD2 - TGTGCCAGCAGCGTAATGGGACTAGCGGAGCAAGAGACCCAGTACTTC CASSVMGLAEQETQYF
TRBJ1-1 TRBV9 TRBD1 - TGTGCCAGCAGCGCCACAGGGGAGACTGAAGCTTTCTTT CASSATGETEAFF
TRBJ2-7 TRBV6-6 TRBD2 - TGTGCCAGCAGTCGCTCTAGCGGATACTCCTACGAGCAGTACTTC CASSRSSGYSYEQYF
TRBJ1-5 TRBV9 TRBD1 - TGTGCCAGCAGCCCTACAGGGGGCTGGCAGCCCCAGCATTTT CASSPTGGWQPQHF
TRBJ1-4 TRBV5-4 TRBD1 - TGTGCCAGCAGCTACGGACAGGGGGCTCGTAATGAAAAACTGTTTTTT CASSYGQGARNEKLFF
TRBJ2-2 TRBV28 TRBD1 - TGTGCCAGCAGTTCCCCGGACAGGGGGACCGGGGAGCTGTTTTTT CASSSPDRGTGELFF
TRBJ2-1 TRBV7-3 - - TGTGCCAGCAGCTTAAACGGGTACAATGAGCAGTTCTTC CASSLNGYNEQFF
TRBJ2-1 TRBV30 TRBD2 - TGTGCCTGGATCCGGGGGGGCTACAATGAGCAGTTCTTC CAWIRGGYNEQFF
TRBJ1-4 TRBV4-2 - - TGTGCCAGCAGCCCCACAGGGAAGGTTGATGAAAAACTGTTTTTT CASSPTGKVDEKLFF
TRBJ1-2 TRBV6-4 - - TGTGCCAGCAGTGACGGAGGGGAAGGTGGCTACACCTTC CASSDGGEGGYTF
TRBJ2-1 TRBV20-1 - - TGCAGTGCTAGCTCAGGGTATGAGCAGTTCTTC CSASSGYEQFF
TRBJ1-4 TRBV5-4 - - TGTGCCAGCAGCTTGGCCGGGGGGCGGACTAATGAAAAACTGTTTTTT CASSLAGGRTNEKLFF
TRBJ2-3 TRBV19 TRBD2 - TGTGCCAGTATCCCCGGAGCGGGACCCACCAGTGGCGCAGATACGCAGTATTTT CASIPGAGPTSGADTQYF
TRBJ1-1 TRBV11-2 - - TGTGCCAGCAGCTTACTGGGGGCGGACACTGAAGCTTTCTTT CASSLLGADTEAFF